The 2 T cell receptor beta chains given below trace back to one sample, sequenced in a study of post-analysis software for immune sequencing data. The antigens for these receptors are not known. Study-wide results and limits: Controls showed lower frequencies than patients for roughly five TRBV segments, and TRBV5-6, TRBV5-1 and TRBV20-1 were among these.

Unique molecular identifiers were built into the TCR beta cDNA libraries. Each CDR3 protein is one row after TCRdb ran MiXCR on the PCR reads. The table lists about 770,000 distinct CDR3 sequences, 46% of them singletons, with roughly 4.5% in the top ten. The sample was blood. These receptors all stem from a girl between 5 and 17 years old with multiple sclerosis.

The chain has TRBV29-1 and TRBJ2-7, with a possible D match to TRBD1 (6 bases). CDR3 length equals 13 residues. Germline loops: CDR1 SQVTM, CDR2 ANQGSEA. Trimming shortened V by 3 bases and J by 6 bases, and 15 bases separated the two germline ends. The CDR3 loop reads CSVDQTGTSEQYF. For the CDR3, the DNA is TGCAGCGTTGACCAAACAGGGACAAGCGAGCAGTACTTC.

The chain carries TRBV18 and TRBJ1-1; D is ambiguous. The V end lost 6 bases, the J end lost 4 bases, and 18 bases lay between the germline ends. Looked up from germline, CDR1 is KGHSH and CDR2 is LQKENI. The CDR3 runs 15 residues. The CDR3: CASSPVSMGGTEAFF. In DNA form, the CDR3 reads TGTGCCAGCTCCCCAGTGAGCATGGGAGGCACTGAAGCTTTCTTT.